This passage covers 16 T cell receptor beta chains from one sample sequenced in a study of memory CD4+ T cells and cytomegalovirus serostatus. Single viable CD3+CD4+CD8-CD45RO+ cells were sorted as the memory CD4+ T cells. Assay used: immunoSEQ multiplex PCR; TCRdb lists only in-frame clones, some missing. The table shows 50,000 or so clones, with around 76% occurring only once. Sequencing input: memory CD4+ T cells from blood. Receptors were obtained from an adult in good health and CMV-seronegative.

The CDR3 sequence: CAWSVNSYSETQYF. Written as DNA, the CDR3 is TGTGCCTGGAGTGTGAACAGTTACTCGGAGACCCAGTACTTC. J is TRBJ2-5 and V is TRBV30; no clear D gene. This CDR3 contains 14 residues. CDR1 GTSNPN and CDR2 SVGIG come from the germline V gene (reference sequence). The V end was cut by 0 bases, the J end by 5 bases, with 13 bases between.

This clone appeared a single time. The CDR3 region is CASGLSQPTDTQYF. The CDR3 DNA follows: TGCGCCAGCGGGTTGTCACAGCCCACAGATACGCAGTATTTT. The V gene is TRBV5-1, the J gene TRBJ2-3, with D unclear. The length of the CDR3 is 14 residues. CDR1 SGHRS and CDR2 YFSETQ come from the germline V gene. The V end was cut by 7 bases, the J end by 2 bases, with 14 bases between.

The V gene is TRBV5-1, the J gene TRBJ1-2; D is uncertain. From germline, CDR1 is SGHRS and CDR2 YFSETQ. The CDR3 is made up of 14 amino acids. The V end lost 0 bases, the J end lost 6 bases, and 12 bases lay between the germline ends. The CDR3 here is CASSLAMGEDGYTF. Here the CDR3 DNA reads TGCGCCAGCAGCTTGGCCATGGGCGAGGATGGCTACACCTTC.

V gene TRBV14 combines with J gene TRBJ2-7; 8 nucleotides match TRBD1. The J segment lost 5 bases and the V segment lost 1 base, leaving 7 bases of the junction unmatched. CDR1 SGHDN and CDR2 FVKESK come from the germline V gene. The CDR3 extends over 15 amino acids. Written as DNA, the CDR3 is TGTGCCAGCAGCCAAGGGGTCCACAGGGGGAACGAGCAGTACTTC. Amino acids: CASSQGVHRGNEQYF. The full variable domain, with the rest looked up from reference TRBV14 and TRBJ2-7, is EAGVTQFPSHSVIEKGQTVTLRCDPISGHDNLYWYRRVMGKEIKFLLHFVKESKQDESGMPNNRFLAERTGGTYSTLKVQPAELEDSGVYFCASSQGVHRGNEQYFGPGTRLTVT.

The J gene is TRBJ2-7, the V gene TRBV19, with TRBD2 matching 7 bases. The CDR3 sequence is 15 residues long. V shed 1 base, J shed 5 bases, and the junction held 8 bases outside the gene matches. Germline CDR1 and CDR2: LNHDA and SQIVND (reference sequence). The CDR3 coding sequence is TGTGCCAGTAGTATAGCCGGGACTACACGGGACGAGCAGTACTTC. The encoded protein is CASSIAGTTRDEQYF.

The V call is TRBV6-5, the J call TRBJ1-1, with D possibly being TRBD1 (6 bases). With 5 bases removed from V and 1 base from J, the gap between germline ends came to 14 bases. CDR1 is MNHEY, CDR2 SVGAGI, per germline. This CDR3 spans 15 amino acids. The CDR3 is CASSPGHRTNTEAFF. CDR3 nucleotides: TGTGCCAGCAGTCCGGGACATAGAACGAACACTGAAGCTTTCTTT.

This CDR3 is CASRTDRAPHGYTF. The DNA of the CDR3 is TGTGCCAGCAGGACGGACAGGGCCCCACATGGCTACACCTTC. The chain employs TRBV6-1 and TRBJ1-2; 8 bases agree with TRBD1. CDR3 length equals 14 residues. Germline loops: CDR1 MNHNS, CDR2 SASEGT. V lost 6 bases, J lost 6 bases, and 9 bases stayed unmatched.

The chain recombines TRBV30 with TRBJ1-4, with a possible D match to TRBD1 (5 bases). CDR3 size: 13 residues. Germline V gene data show CDR1 as GTSNPN and CDR2 as SVGIG (reference sequence). Trimming cost V 8 bases and J 4 bases, with 14 bases left between them. This CDR3 is CAGNRQINEKLFF. DNA for the CDR3: TGTGCCGGAAACCGACAGATTAATGAAAAACTGTTTTTT.

This chain uses TRBV4-1 with TRBJ2-1, with TRBD1 identical over 11 bases. The J segment lost 5 bases and the V segment lost 3 bases, leaving 3 bases of the junction unmatched. Germline V lookup: CDR1 MGHRA, CDR2 YSYEKL. There are 15 residues in the CDR3. This chain's CDR3 is CASSHRGQGDNEQFF. The CDR3 DNA reads as TGCGCCAGCAGCCATAGGGGACAGGGGGACAATGAGCAGTTCTTC.

The V and J genes are TRBV19 and TRBJ2-5, with TRBD2 as a possible D gene (6 bases). CDR1 and CDR2 from the germline V gene are LNHDA and SQIVND (reference sequence). V was clipped by 4 bases and J by 4 bases, with 16 bases between them. The CDR3 runs 15 residues. Here the CDR3 reads CASSTGNRRVETQYF. The CDR3, as DNA: TGTGCCAGTAGTACTGGGAACAGGAGGGTAGAGACCCAGTACTTC. The full variable domain, completed using reference TRBV19 and TRBJ2-5, is DGGITQSPKYLFRKEGQNVTLSCEQNLNHDAMYWYRQDPGQGLRLIYYSQIVNDFQKGDIAEGYSVSREKKESFPLTVTSAQKNPTAFYLCASSTGNRRVETQYFGPGTRLLVL.

The J gene is TRBJ1-2, the V gene TRBV11-1; a possible D gene is TRBD1 (6 bases). With 5 bases removed from V and 4 bases from J, the gap between germline ends came to 17 bases. The CDR3 spans 15 residues. The germline CDR1 and CDR2 sequences are SGHAT and FQDESV (reference sequence). CDR3 sequence (DNA): TGTGCCAGCAGCCCATACCAGGGGACCAGCTATGGCTACACCTTC. Its translation: CASSPYQGTSYGYTF.

The CDR3 DNA is TGCGCCAGCAGCTGGCAATGGGATAGACCCACTTACGAGCAGTACTTC. It yields the protein CASSWQWDRPTYEQYF. The chain joins TRBV5-1 to TRBJ2-7; no reliable D call. There are 16 residues in the CDR3. Germline loops: CDR1 SGHRS, CDR2 YFSETQ. The germline V and J ends were trimmed by 3 bases and 4 bases, with 20 bases remaining between them. Looking up the rest from reference TRBV5-1 and TRBJ2-7 gives the full variable domain: KAGVTQTPRYLIKTRGQQVTLSCSPISGHRSVSWYQQTPGQGLQFLFEYFSETQRNKGNFPGRFSGRQFSNSRSEMNVSTLELGDSALYLCASSWQWDRPTYEQYFGPGTRLTVT.

The chain is built from TRBV9 and TRBJ2-1; D is perhaps TRBD2 (6 bases). Germline V gene sequence: CDR1 SGDLS, CDR2 YYNGEE. The CDR3 consists of 15 residues. V was clipped by 4 bases and J by 5 bases, with 16 bases between them. The CDR3 DNA sequence: TGTGCCAGCAGCATCGGCCCCGGGAGCAACAATGAGCAGTTCTTC. Translation gives CASSIGPGSNNEQFF.

J is TRBJ1-2 and V is TRBV28, with TRBD1 identical over 9 bases. The germline CDR1 and CDR2 sequences are MDHEN and SYDVKM. The CDR3 consists of 14 residues. After removal of 6 bases from V and 6 bases from J, the junction contained 8 bases not matched to a gene. CDR3 in DNA: TGTGCCAGCAGGGGACAGGGTATGTTGAATGGCTACACCTTC. It yields the protein CASRGQGMLNGYTF.

The chain links TRBV7-9 to TRBJ1-6; 9 nucleotides align to TRBD1. V was pared by 5 bases and J by 9 bases, with 8 bases of the junction left unmatched. The CDR3 has 15 residues. Germline V lookup: CDR1 SEHNR, CDR2 FQNEAQ (reference sequence). The CDR3 protein is CASSIQGADTSPLHF. The CDR3 DNA is TGTGCCAGCAGCATACAGGGGGCCGACACTTCACCCCTCCACTTT.

The rearrangement joins TRBV4-3 to TRBJ1-4; D might be TRBD1 (5 bases). Germline V lookup: CDR1 LGHNA, CDR2 YSLEER. Deletions cut 0 bases from V and 8 bases from J, with 16 bases between. This CDR3 region has 16 residues. CDR3 residues: CASSQDSWQGHEKLFF. For the CDR3, the DNA is TGCGCCAGCAGCCAAGATAGTTGGCAGGGTCACGAAAAACTGTTTTTT.